The rows below give T cell receptor beta chains drawn from one sample of a study of OX40 agonist ivuxolimab in advanced cancers. Sequenced by immunoSEQ multiplex PCR; TCRdb stores in-frame clones only, minus some. This table holds about 76,000 clones, 89% found once. This material consisted of CD4+ or CD8+ T cells sorted from blood, taken in a trial of the OX40 agonist ivuxolimab. These receptors all stem from an adult with an advanced solid tumor such as melanoma, head and neck, liver or kidney cancer. Both conserved end residues are part of each CDR3. D genes are given only for firm matches.

v_call	j_call	d_call	cdr3_aa
TRBV19	TRBJ2-3	-	CASTSLTDTQYF
TRBV7-6	TRBJ2-5	-	CASSLSPESQETQYF
TRBV28	TRBJ2-3	TRBD2	CASSLRRGRTTDTQYF
TRBV9	TRBJ1-1	-	CASSVVQNTEAFF
TRBV11-2	TRBJ1-2	-	CASSSRVASSLGYGYTF
TRBV7-3	TRBJ1-4	-	CASSEPHRVGEKLFF
TRBV28	TRBJ2-3	TRBD2	CASSLSSGGARDTQYF
TRBV10-2	TRBJ1-2	TRBD1	CASRAKRDSTTINYGYTF
TRBV7-9	TRBJ2-5	TRBD2	CASSLGLAAETQYF
TRBV2	TRBJ2-3	-	CASSPTGQATQYF
TRBV5-6	TRBJ1-5	-	CASSLGGYSNQPQHF
TRBV28	TRBJ1-1	-	CASSDWGREAFF
TRBV7-2	TRBJ1-1	-	CASSLEPYSTEAFF
TRBV5-4	TRBJ1-2	-	CASSSPQGSYGYTF
TRBV6-6	TRBJ1-1	-	CASGNTEAFF
TRBV7-3	TRBJ1-1	-	CASSFQPRSEAFF
TRBV7-6	TRBJ1-1	-	CASSPLGNTEAFF
TRBV9	TRBJ1-5	-	CASSVRGDQPQHF
TRBV7-2	TRBJ2-3	TRBD2	CASRSSGGPDTQYF
TRBV5-1	TRBJ1-1	-	CASSLFGGAEAFF
TRBV6-1	TRBJ2-3	-	CASSENEDTQYF
TRBV6-5	TRBJ1-6	-	CASSYSWDENSPLHF
TRBV11-3	TRBJ2-5	TRBD2	CASSPGGANQETQYF
TRBV5-1	TRBJ1-5	-	CASSLAGSIHQPQHF
TRBV7-6	TRBJ2-1	-	CASSSPGGTASNEQFF
TRBV28	TRBJ1-1	-	CASSLGGAVNTEAFF
TRBV7-2	TRBJ1-3	-	CASSSQFGSGNTIYF
TRBV6-1	TRBJ2-2	-	CASSGGRGELFF
TRBV4-1	TRBJ2-2	TRBD1	CASSQGPRDSYTGELFF
TRBV7-9	TRBJ1-1	-	CASSSTEAFF
TRBV9	TRBJ1-4	-	CASSVDGAERGKLFF
TRBV19	TRBJ1-1	-	CATQTNREAFF
TRBV6-6	TRBJ2-1	TRBD1	CASSWGQGVYNEQFF
TRBV7-3	TRBJ2-5	-	CASSFKGAETQYF
TRBV5-1	TRBJ1-1	TRBD1	CASSAPDRLNTEAFF
TRBV11-3	TRBJ1-1	-	CASSLSVGAEAFF
TRBV19	TRBJ1-2	-	CASSIPEQGGYTF
TRBV13	TRBJ2-5	TRBD2	CASSGGTSGYQETQYF
TRBV27	TRBJ2-5	-	CASSPLFSGIGMTQYF
TRBV19	TRBJ2-2	TRBD1	CATRQGAWAGELFF
TRBV15	TRBJ1-3	-	CATSRQGDTIYF
TRBV2	TRBJ1-1	-	CASSSQQGNTEAFF
TRBV7-2	TRBJ2-5	TRBD1	CASSETGQSIETQYF
TRBV7-2	TRBJ2-5	-	CASSFFQETQYF
TRBV28	TRBJ2-5	-	CASKTPAGAGETQYF
TRBV4-2	TRBJ2-5	TRBD2	CASSQDRASGGAGETQYF
TRBV18	TRBJ1-1	-	CASSPKHRVTEAFF
TRBV7-3	TRBJ2-1	-	CASSHSEGEQFF
TRBV5-4	TRBJ2-4	TRBD2	CASSLVSGSSKNIQYF
TRBV7-6	TRBJ1-1	-	CASSITSQGSTEAFF
TRBV11-2	TRBJ2-5	-	CASSLAGAQETQYF
TRBV5-1	TRBJ2-2	TRBD1	CASSPPGTGWTGELFF
TRBV7-3	TRBJ1-1	-	CASSVLRQGNTEAFF
TRBV27	TRBJ2-1	TRBD2	CASSWPGLAGGRGYNEQFF
TRBV7-6	TRBJ2-2	TRBD1	CASRPGTVGTGELFF
TRBV7-2	TRBJ1-1	-	CASSAFGGGNTEAFF
TRBV7-8	TRBJ1-1	-	CASTPLRYGNRGAFF
TRBV9	TRBJ1-3	-	CASSTRVGDFGNTIYF
TRBV6-1	TRBJ1-2	-	CASSEASEGYTF